Shown below are 10 T cell receptor beta chains from a single sample sequenced in a study of blood T cell repertoires in COVID-19. TCRdb keeps only in-frame clones here, not all; method: immunoSEQ multiplex PCR. The table lists 200,000 or so clones, nearly 90% of them singletons, with roughly a sixth in the top ten. The sequencing sample was made of peripheral blood. The receptor source for this set is a middle-aged man with COVID-19, enrolled during active disease.

V gene TRBV7-8 combines with J gene TRBJ1-2, with D uncertain. The V and J ends lost 2 bases and 6 bases respectively, with 10 bases between them. The V gene's germline CDR1 is SGHVS and CDR2 FQNEAQ. The CDR3 is 13 amino acids. CDR3 coding DNA: TGTGCCAGCAGCTTAACCCAGATACATGGCTACACCTTC. Amino acids: CASSLTQIHGYTF.

The J gene is TRBJ2-1, the V gene TRBV9; TRBD2 aligns across 13 bases. CDR3 length: 14 residues. With V trimmed by 3 bases and J by 8 bases, 2 bases remained unmatched. Germline V gene data show CDR1 as SGDLS and CDR2 as YYNGEE. The CDR3 sequence: CASSGGLAGDEQFF. The CDR3 DNA is TGTGCCAGCAGCGGAGGACTAGCGGGAGATGAGCAGTTCTTC.

J is TRBJ1-6 and V is TRBV5-6; no definite D call. The ends were cut back, 4 bases at V and 10 bases at J, with 15 bases in the middle. This CDR3 region has 14 residues. CDR1 and CDR2 from the germline V gene are SGHDT and YYEEEE. CDR3 in DNA: TGTGCCAGCAGCGTGGACTTCGTTTCCTCACCCCTCCACTTT. As protein: CASSVDFVSSPLHF.

This clone occurred once. The chain uses TRBV11-2 and TRBJ2-3; 9 bases are shared with TRBD1. CDR3 length equals 15 residues. V gave up 5 bases and J gave up 2 bases; unmatched junction bases: 5. Germline assignment: CDR1 SGHAT and CDR2 FQNNGV. The CDR3 nucleotides read TGTGCCAGCAGCCCACAGGGGGCGATCACAGATACGCAGTATTTT. As protein: CASSPQGAITDTQYF.

The chain links TRBV5-4 to TRBJ1-6, with a weak D call TRBD1 (6 bases). This CDR3 contains 15 residues. CDR1 and CDR2 (germline): SGHNT, YYREEE (reference sequence). With 1 base removed from V and 8 bases from J, the gap between germline ends came to 13 bases. CDR3 sequence: CASSLSGETYSPLHF. The CDR3 DNA follows: TGTGCCAGCAGCTTGTCAGGGGAGACGTATTCACCCCTCCACTTT.

The chain recombines TRBV30 with TRBJ2-7, with a possible D match to TRBD1 (7 bases). V lost 3 bases and J 3 bases, leaving 9 bases between the germline ends. Germline V gene sequence: CDR1 GTSNPN, CDR2 SVGIG (reference sequence). The CDR3 is 12 amino acids. DNA for the CDR3: TGTGCCTGGAGCCAGGGGGGCTACGAGCAGTACTTC. Its translation is CAWSQGGYEQYF.

The chain combines TRBV3-1 (or the pseudogene TRBV3-2) with TRBJ1-2, with D maybe TRBD1 (6 bases). V shed 1 base and J shed 6 bases, with 12 bases lying between them. The CDR3 has 14 residues. Germline values: CDR1 LGHDT, CDR2 YNNKEL (reference sequence). The CDR3 loop is CASSQAGTNDGYTF. CDR3 bases: TGTGCCAGCAGCCAAGCAGGGACAAACGATGGCTACACCTTC.

This clone showed up just once. This chain connects TRBV5-6 to TRBJ1-2; tentative D call: TRBD1 (5 bases). V was trimmed by 2 bases and J by 4 bases, leaving 15 bases between them. The CDR3 has 15 residues. Per the germline V gene, CDR1 is SGHDT and CDR2 is YYEEEE. The CDR3 sequence is CASSLTAGRGYGYTF. CDR3 sequence (DNA): TGTGCCAGCAGCTTAACTGCTGGAAGGGGCTATGGCTACACCTTC.

The chain couples TRBV6-6 to TRBJ1-1; TRBD1 matches at 7 bases. Germline trimming cut 0 bases from V and 5 bases from J; bases unmatched to any gene: 3. Germline V lookup: CDR1 MNHNY, CDR2 SVGAGI (reference sequence). The CDR3 totals 14 residues. CDR3 in amino acids: CASSYSNRGTEAFF. DNA for the CDR3: TGTGCCAGCAGTTACTCTAACAGGGGTACTGAAGCTTTCTTT.

This sequence joins TRBV12-3 or TRBV12-4 and TRBJ1-1; no clear D gene. The CDR3 consists of 12 residues. V lost 3 bases and J 4 bases, leaving 6 bases between the germline ends. This chain's CDR3 is CASSFSGTEAFF. The CDR3, as DNA: TGTGCCAGCAGTTTCAGTGGCACTGAAGCTTTCTTT.